The rows below give T cell receptor beta chains drawn from one sample of a study of identical twins. TCRdb fed the 5' RACE reads into MiXCR, producing one record per CDR3 protein. This table has 600,000 to 850,000 distinct CDR3 sequences, 15% to 20% appearing once. These same records also appear under a second study, on T cells expressing NK-cell markers.

The sequenced material came from PBMCs. These receptors were taken from a woman aged 18-35 years in good health. CDR3s include the opening cysteine and the closing phenylalanine or tryptophan. D genes are given only for firm matches. Rows give clone size only sometimes, using once, few, many, or a class for an expanded clone.

-	TRBV4-2	-	TRBJ1-3	TGTGCCAGCAGCCAAGATATAGATTACTCTGGAAACACCATATATTTT	CASSQDIDYSGNTIYF
few	TRBV11-2	TRBD2	TRBJ2-7	TGTGCCAGCTCAAAACTCGGGACTAGCAAGTTCGGCTCCTACGAGCAGTACTTC	CASSKLGTSKFGSYEQYF
-	TRBV20-1	TRBD2	TRBJ2-3	TGCAGTGCCAGACTAGCGGGGGGGCATGATAACACAGATACGCAGTATTTT	CSARLAGGHDNTDTQYF
few	TRBV4-3	TRBD2	TRBJ2-1	TGCGCCAGCAGCCTTTTGAGCGGGGTCTCCTACAATGAGCAGTTCTTC	CASSLLSGVSYNEQFF
many	TRBV12-3/TRBV12-4	-	TRBJ2-1	TGTGCCAGCAGCTTAGGTGGGGTACACAATGAGCAGTTCTTC	CASSLGGVHNEQFF
few	TRBV28	TRBD1	TRBJ1-5	TGTGCCAGCAGTTTAGTAGGACAGGGCCTGAATCAGCCCCAGCATTTT	CASSLVGQGLNQPQHF
few	TRBV27	-	TRBJ2-5	TGTGCCAGCAGTTTAAAAAAGGGGCGGGAGACCCAGTACTTC	CASSLKKGRETQYF
-	TRBV7-9	-	TRBJ2-1	TGTGCCAGCAGCTTACCCTACAATAATGAGCAGTTCTTC	CASSLPYNNEQFF
-	TRBV7-2	TRBD1	TRBJ2-1	TGTGCCAGCAGCGCCCGACAGGGGGTCTACAATGAGCAGTTCTTC	CASSARQGVYNEQFF
few	TRBV20-1	-	TRBJ2-5	TGCAGCCTAAGAAAGGATCAAGAGACCCAGTACTTC	CSLRKDQETQYF
-	TRBV12-3/TRBV12-4	TRBD1	TRBJ2-7	TGTGCCAGCAGACCACCGGGACAGGGATATGGTGAGCAGTACTTC	CASRPPGQGYGEQYF
few	TRBV6-1	-	TRBJ2-3	TGTGCCAGCAGTGAGCTGACGGAATCAGATACGCAGTATTTT	CASSELTESDTQYF
-	TRBV20-1	-	TRBJ1-1	TGCAGTGCGGCCGGGAGGGATGAAGCTTTCTTT	CSAAGRDEAFF
-	TRBV27	TRBD1	TRBJ2-4	TGTGCCAGCAGTTCCTTGGACAGGCCTCAAGCCAAAAACATTCAGTACTTC	CASSSLDRPQAKNIQYF
few	TRBV7-9	-	TRBJ2-1	TGTGCCAGCACCGGGGGAGCAATGAATGAGCAGTTCTTC	CASTGGAMNEQFF
few	TRBV10-1	-	TRBJ2-5	TGCGCCAGCAGTGAGTCAGGGCAGGGCGAGACCCAGTACTTC	CASSESGQGETQYF
-	TRBV5-6	-	TRBJ2-7	TGTGCCAGCAGCCTCTTGTCATCCGTTTGGGCGGACGAGCAGTACTTC	CASSLLSSVWADEQYF
-	TRBV7-9	TRBD1	TRBJ1-1	TGTGCCAGCAGCGCACCGGGACAGGGCCCGAACACTGAAGCTTTCTTT	CASSAPGQGPNTEAFF
many	TRBV20-1	-	TRBJ2-7	TGCAGTGCTCGCTACCAGGGGACATACGAGCAGTACTTC	CSARYQGTYEQYF
-	TRBV25-1	TRBD2	TRBJ2-2	TGTGCCAGCGGATTCGGGACTAGCAGGACCGGGGAGCTGTTTTTT	CASGFGTSRTGELFF
many	TRBV29-1	-	TRBJ2-3	TGCAGCGCTGGACCACCGGCGGCAGATACGCAGTATTTT	CSAGPPAADTQYF
few	TRBV4-3	-	TRBJ2-5	TGCGCCAGCAGCCCAGGTGTCGGGGCGCGAGGGGAGACCCAGTACTTC	CASSPGVGARGETQYF
-	TRBV27	-	TRBJ1-1	TGTGCCAGCAATAGGTTCGGCTTAGAGGGGAACACTGAAGCTTTCTTT	CASNRFGLEGNTEAFF
once	TRBV7-9	-	TRBJ2-3	TGTGCCAGCAGCTTATTAGGGGCGATCACAGATACGCAGTATTTT	CASSLLGAITDTQYF
few	TRBV29-1	-	TRBJ2-2	TGCAGCGTTGTTCGGGAGCCCAACACCGGGGAGCTGTTTTTT	CSVVREPNTGELFF
many	TRBV6-1	-	TRBJ2-2	TGTGCCAGCAGGGACAGGAACACCGGGGAGCTGTTTTTT	CASRDRNTGELFF
few	TRBV9	TRBD1	TRBJ1-2	TGTGCCAGCAGGGGACAGGGCTATGGCTACACCTTC	CASRGQGYGYTF
few	TRBV12-3/TRBV12-4	-	TRBJ2-1	TGTGCCAGCAGGCGCAGGGGGGCGAATGAGCAGTTCTTC	CASRRRGANEQFF
-	TRBV3-1	TRBD2	TRBJ2-1	TGTGCCAGCAGCCAAGCCGGGGAGGGATACTACAATGAGCAGTTCTTC	CASSQAGEGYYNEQFF
few	TRBV5-1	TRBD1	TRBJ2-2	TGCGCCAGTCTAGGGACAGCAAATACCGGGGAGCTGTTTTTT	CASLGTANTGELFF
few	TRBV7-8	-	TRBJ1-4	TGTGCCAGCAGCCCAGACAGGATTTCGGGGAAACTGTTTTTT	CASSPDRISGKLFF
few	TRBV12-3/TRBV12-4	TRBD2	TRBJ2-7	TGTGCCAGTGCCCCTAGCGGGGAGGCAGCCGAGCAGTACTTC	CASAPSGEAAEQYF
-	TRBV2	-	TRBJ2-3	TGTGCCAGCAGTCACAGGGTGAGCACAGATACGCAGTATTTT	CASSHRVSTDTQYF
many	TRBV7-8	-	TRBJ1-1	TGTGCCAGCAGCTTAGCCCAATTGAACACTGAAGCTTTCTTT	CASSLAQLNTEAFF
many	TRBV5-1	TRBD2	TRBJ2-1	TGCGCCAGCAGCTCCCATAGCGGGAGTATTTTTTCGGGAAATGAGCAGTTCTTC	CASSSHSGSIFSGNEQFF
-	TRBV4-3	-	TRBJ1-2	TGCGCCAGCAGCCAAGTGAGAAGGAAGGATGGCTACACCTTC	CASSQVRRKDGYTF
-	TRBV7-2	TRBD2	TRBJ2-1	TGTGCCAGCAGCCCCGGGACTAGCTCTTATGAGCAGTTCTTC	CASSPGTSSYEQFF
few	TRBV6-1	TRBD1	TRBJ1-6	TGTGCCAGCAGGCTCAAAACCGGGACAGGGGGACGATCACCCCTCCACTTT	CASRLKTGTGGRSPLHF
many	TRBV12-3/TRBV12-4	-	TRBJ1-2	TGTGCCAGCAGTTTAGTGTCCGGCGGTGATGGCTACACCTTC	CASSLVSGGDGYTF
-	TRBV29-1	TRBD1	TRBJ2-2	TGCAGCGTTGCTTTCGGACAGGGTAACACCGGGGAGCTGTTTTTT	CSVAFGQGNTGELFF
-	TRBV27	-	TRBJ2-4	TGTGCCAGCAGCCCGGGCGCACCCCTCAAAAACATTCAGTACTTC	CASSPGAPLKNIQYF
-	TRBV24-1	TRBD2	TRBJ2-1	TGTGCCACCAGTGGTTTAGCGGGAGGGGCGAATGAGCAGTTCTTC	CATSGLAGGANEQFF
many	TRBV20-1	TRBD1	TRBJ1-5	TGCAGTGCGGAACAGGGGATTCAGCAGCCCCAGCATTTT	CSAEQGIQQPQHF
few	TRBV12-3/TRBV12-4	-	TRBJ1-2	TGTGCCAGCAGCCCGTCCGGAGGCGGAGTAAACTATGGCTACACCTTC	CASSPSGGGVNYGYTF
few	TRBV6-1	-	TRBJ2-1	TGTGCCAGCAGTGAAGCGTTCCTAGATCTTGTTTCGGGGAATGAGCAGTTCTTC	CASSEAFLDLVSGNEQFF
-	TRBV12-3/TRBV12-4	-	TRBJ2-7	TGTGCCAGCAGTATCCGGGACCTCGCCGAGCAGTACTTC	CASSIRDLAEQYF
few	TRBV6-1	-	TRBJ2-1	TGTGCCAGCAGTGAACTGTCCTCCTACAATGAGCAGTTCTTC	CASSELSSYNEQFF
-	TRBV20-1	-	TRBJ2-4	TGCAGTGCTAGTGGGGGGGCAGCCAAAAACATTCAGTACTTC	CSASGGAAKNIQYF
-	TRBV19	TRBD2	TRBJ2-1	TGTGCCAGTAAGGGGAGCGGGAGCTCCTACAATGAGCAGTTCTTC	CASKGSGSSYNEQFF
-	TRBV28	-	TRBJ2-2	TGTGCCAGCACTCGACTAGATCCCGGGGAGCTGTTTTTT	CASTRLDPGELFF
once	TRBV29-1	-	TRBJ1-2	TGCAGCGCACCTGCGCGAAACTATGGCTACACCTTC	CSAPARNYGYTF
few	TRBV18	-	TRBJ2-7	TGTGCCAGCTCACCACCGAGGGCAGGGGGGTCCTACGAGCAGTACTTC	CASSPPRAGGSYEQYF
-	TRBV5-1	-	TRBJ2-1	TGCGCCAGCAGCTTGGAAGAAAAAAGGCAGTTCTTC	CASSLEEKRQFF
-	TRBV7-9	-	TRBJ2-3	TGTGCCAGCAGCGATGCAGGGGCGGCAGATACGCAGTATTTT	CASSDAGAADTQYF
few	TRBV29-1	-	TRBJ2-3	TGCAGCGCTCGGGACTTCACAGATACGCAGTATTTT	CSARDFTDTQYF
few	TRBV6-2/TRBV6-3	-	TRBJ2-7	TGTGCCAGCGCACTGAGATCTAGTTTTCGTCTCGAGCAGTACTTC	CASALRSSFRLEQYF
few	TRBV5-6	-	TRBJ2-3	TGTGCCAGCAGCCCAGGAGGAAGCGGCACAGATACGCAGTATTTT	CASSPGGSGTDTQYF
many	TRBV20-1	-	TRBJ2-1	TGCAGTGCTAGAGTGTGGGCCAATGAGCAGTTCTTC	CSARVWANEQFF
-	TRBV7-2	-	TRBJ2-7	TGTGCCAGCAGCTTAGCGAGGGGACAAGGGTACGAGCAGTACTTC	CASSLARGQGYEQYF